The 2 T cell receptor beta chains listed next were all sequenced from one sample in a study of T cell clonality in common variable immunodeficiency. Study-wide findings and caveats: Common variable immunodeficiency TCR beta sequences reportedly had fewer deletions and N-nucleotide insertions.

No cognate antigen is known for these TCRs. Sequencing used immunoSEQ multiplex PCR; TCRdb keeps in-frame clones, though not all of them. This sample carries about 34,000 clones and no singletons, and 25% to 30% goes to the top ten. Source material: peripheral blood mononuclear cells. These receptor sequences come from a human donor with common variable immunodeficiency.

Comment on this clone: Coverage ceases 3 residues before the CDR3 finishes, and the germline J gene fills in the end. This chain uses TRBV7-2 with TRBJ2-3; perhaps TRBD1 as D (6 bases). CDR3 length: 15 residues. The V end was cut by 4 bases, the J end by 2 bases, with 13 bases between. The germline V gene has CDR1 SGHTA and CDR2 FQGNSA. CDR3 DNA (partial): TGTGCCAGCAGCTCACAGGGTACTTACACAGATACG. Residues: CASSSQGTYTDT. The full-length CDR3 reads as CASSSQGTYTDTQYF.

In regard to this clone: The read is 3 residues too short to cover the CDR3 end, so that end is filled in from the germline J gene. The genes are TRBV19 and TRBJ2-3; a weak D match, TRBD1 (5 bases). The CDR3 has 15 residues. Trimming shortened V by 6 bases and J by 2 bases, and 15 bases separated the two germline ends. Germline lookup yields CDR1 LNHDA and CDR2 SQIVND (reference sequence). The CDR3 loop reads CASRPDKGSTDTQYF. CDR3 DNA, as far as it was read: TGTGCCAGTAGACCGGACAAAGGCTCCACAGATACG. Full variable domain (outside the CDR3, taken from reference TRBV19 and TRBJ2-3): DGGITQSPKYLFRKEGQNVTLSCEQNLNHDAMYWYRQDPGQGLRLIYYSQIVNDFQKGDIAEGYSVSREKKESFPLTVTSAQKNPTAFYLCASRPDKGSTDTQYFGPGTRLTVL.